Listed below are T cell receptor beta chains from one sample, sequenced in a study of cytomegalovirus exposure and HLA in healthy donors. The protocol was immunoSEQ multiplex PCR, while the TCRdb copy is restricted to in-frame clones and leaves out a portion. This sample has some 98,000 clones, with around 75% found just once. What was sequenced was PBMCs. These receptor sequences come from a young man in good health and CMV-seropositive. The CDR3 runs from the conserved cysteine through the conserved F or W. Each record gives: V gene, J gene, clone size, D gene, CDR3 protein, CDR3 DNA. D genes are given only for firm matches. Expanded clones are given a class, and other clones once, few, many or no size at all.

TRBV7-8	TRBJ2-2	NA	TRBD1	CASRGTPWDRVNTGELFF	TGTGCCAGCAGGGGGACCCCATGGGACAGGGTGAACACCGGGGAGCTGTTTTTT
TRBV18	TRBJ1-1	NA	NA	CASSRYTGRRAEAFF	TGTGCCAGCTCACGTTATACAGGCCGTCGCGCTGAAGCTTTCTTT
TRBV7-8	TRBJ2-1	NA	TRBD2	CASSLVGRAGVEEQFF	TGTGCCAGCAGCTTAGTAGGGAGAGCGGGGGTGGAGGAGCAGTTCTTC
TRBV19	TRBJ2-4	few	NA	CASSIEGGQKNIQYF	TGTGCCAGTAGTATAGAAGGAGGACAGAAAAACATTCAGTACTTC
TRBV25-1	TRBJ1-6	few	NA	CASSEDKRGTVNSPLHF	TGTGCCAGCAGTGAAGACAAAAGGGGAACAGTAAATTCACCCCTCCACTTT
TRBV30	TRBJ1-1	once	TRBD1	CAWRDEGQRYEAFF	TGTGCCTGGAGGGATGAGGGACAGCGATATGAAGCTTTCTTT
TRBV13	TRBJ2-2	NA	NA	CASTFGEPNTGELFF	TGTGCCAGCACCTTCGGGGAGCCGAACACCGGGGAGCTGTTTTTT
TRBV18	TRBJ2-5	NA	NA	CASSLNQGGETQYF	TGTGCCAGCTCACTAAATCAGGGAGGCGAGACCCAGTACTTC
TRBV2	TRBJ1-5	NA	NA	CASSEAGRLGNQPQHF	TGTGCCAGCAGTGAAGCCGGGAGACTTGGCAATCAGCCCCAGCATTTT
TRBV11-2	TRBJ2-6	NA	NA	CASTAVSGANVLTF	TGTGCCAGCACCGCAGTCTCTGGGGCCAACGTCCTGACTTTC
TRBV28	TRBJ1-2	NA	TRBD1	CASSLTGVGYTF	TGTGCCAGCAGTTTAACAGGGGTTGGCTACACCTTC
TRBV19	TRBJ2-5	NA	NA	CASSIAVQGETQYF	TGTGCCAGTAGTATAGCGGTTCAGGGGGAGACCCAGTACTTC
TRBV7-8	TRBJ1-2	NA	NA	CASSLGGGTINYGYTF	TGTGCCAGCAGCTTAGGAGGAGGGACCATTAACTATGGCTACACCTTC
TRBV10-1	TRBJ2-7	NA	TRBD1	CASPGQGSYEQYF	TGCGCCAGCCCCGGACAGGGCTCCTACGAGCAGTACTTC
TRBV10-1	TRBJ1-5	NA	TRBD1	CASRPYRTGENQPQHF	TGCGCCAGCAGACCTTATCGGACAGGGGAGAATCAGCCCCAGCATTTT
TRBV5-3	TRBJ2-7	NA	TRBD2	CARSYNWWGGDAYEQYF	TGTGCCAGAAGTTATAACTGGTGGGGGGGGGACGCCTACGAGCAGTACTTC
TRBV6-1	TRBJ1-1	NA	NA	CASSLQGQNTEAFF	TGTGCCAGCAGTTTACAGGGCCAGAACACTGAAGCTTTCTTT